This T cell receptor beta chain was recovered during a study of blood T cell repertoires in COVID-19. This clone came up once. Sequencing used immunoSEQ multiplex PCR; TCRdb keeps in-frame clones, though not all of them. The profile shows under 350,000 clones, approximately 90% of them singletons. CDR3 length: 15 amino acids. Germline V CDR1 and CDR2: MNHEY, SVGAGI. Germline trimming cut 7 bases from V and 4 bases from J; bases unmatched to any gene: 12. Sequencing was done on a sample of peripheral blood. This receptor was taken from a man in his forties with acute or convalescent COVID-19. The V call is TRBV6-5, the J call TRBJ1-1, with TRBD1 identical over 7 bases. In DNA form, the CDR3 reads TGTGCCAGCAAGCTTATCACAGGGGCGGGCACTGAAGCTTTCTTT. It specifies CASKLITGAGTEAFF.